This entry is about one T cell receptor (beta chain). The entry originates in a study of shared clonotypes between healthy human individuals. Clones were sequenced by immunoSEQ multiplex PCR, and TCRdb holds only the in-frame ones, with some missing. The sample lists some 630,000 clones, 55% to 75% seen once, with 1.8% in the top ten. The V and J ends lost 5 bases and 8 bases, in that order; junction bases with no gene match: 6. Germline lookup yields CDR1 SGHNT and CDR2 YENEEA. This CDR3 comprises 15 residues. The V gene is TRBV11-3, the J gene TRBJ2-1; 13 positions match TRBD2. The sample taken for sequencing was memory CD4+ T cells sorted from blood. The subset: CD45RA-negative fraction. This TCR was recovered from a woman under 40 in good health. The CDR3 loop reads CASSVGLAGIDEQFF. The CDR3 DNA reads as TGTGCCAGCAGCGTGGGACTAGCGGGAATCGATGAGCAGTTCTTC. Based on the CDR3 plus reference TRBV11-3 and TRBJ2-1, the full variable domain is EAGVVQSPRYKIIEKKQPVAFWCNPISGHNTLYWYLQNLGQGPELLIRYENEEAVDDSQLPKDRFSAERLKGVDSTLKIQPAELGDSAVYLCASSVGLAGIDEQFFGPGTRLTVL.